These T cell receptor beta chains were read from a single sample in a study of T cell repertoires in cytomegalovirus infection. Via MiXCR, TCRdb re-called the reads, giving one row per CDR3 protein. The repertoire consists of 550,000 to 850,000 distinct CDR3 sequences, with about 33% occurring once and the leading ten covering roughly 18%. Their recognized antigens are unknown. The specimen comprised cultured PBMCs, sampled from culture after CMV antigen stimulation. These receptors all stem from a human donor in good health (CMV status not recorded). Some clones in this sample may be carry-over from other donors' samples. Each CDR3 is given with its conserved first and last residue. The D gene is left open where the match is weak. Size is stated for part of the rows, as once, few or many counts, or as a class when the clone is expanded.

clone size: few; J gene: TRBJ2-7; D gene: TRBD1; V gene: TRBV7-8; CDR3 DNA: TGTGCCAGCAGCTTAGATGGACAGGTAGTCCCCGGGTACTTC; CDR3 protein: CASSLDGQVVPGYF
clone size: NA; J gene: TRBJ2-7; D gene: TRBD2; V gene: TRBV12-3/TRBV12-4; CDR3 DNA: TGTGCCAGCAGTTTGGGAGCCAGCGGGAGAGGCTACGAGCAGTACTTC; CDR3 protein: CASSLGASGRGYEQYF
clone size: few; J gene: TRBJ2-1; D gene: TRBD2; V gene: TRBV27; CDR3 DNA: TGTGCCAGCAGTGCACTAGCGGGGGGGCCAGGGGAGCAGTTCTTC; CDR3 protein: CASSALAGGPGEQFF
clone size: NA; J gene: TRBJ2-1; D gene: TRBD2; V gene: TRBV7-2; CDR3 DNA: TGTGCCAGCACCTCCTCACGAGGACTAGCGGGGGGGAATGAGCAGTTCTTC; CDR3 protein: CASTSSRGLAGGNEQFF
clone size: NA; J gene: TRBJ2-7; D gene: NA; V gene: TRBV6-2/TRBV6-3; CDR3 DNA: TGTGCCAGCAGTTACGGACTCCGCTCCTACGAGCAGTACTTC; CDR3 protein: CASSYGLRSYEQYF
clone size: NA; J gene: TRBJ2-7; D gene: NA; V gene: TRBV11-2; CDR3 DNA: TGTGCCAGCAGCCCCATATCTCCGACCTACGAGCAGTACTTC; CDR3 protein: CASSPISPTYEQYF
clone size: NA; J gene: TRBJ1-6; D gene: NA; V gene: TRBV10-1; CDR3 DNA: TGCGCCAGCAGTGCCGGGGAAGCCGGAGGATATTCACCCCTCCACTTT; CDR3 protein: CASSAGEAGGYSPLHF
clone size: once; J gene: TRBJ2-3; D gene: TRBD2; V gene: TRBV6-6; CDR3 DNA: TGTGCCAGCAGTCCCCCAGGACTAGCGGGAGGGCCCACAGATACGCAGTATTTT; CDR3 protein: CASSPPGLAGGPTDTQYF
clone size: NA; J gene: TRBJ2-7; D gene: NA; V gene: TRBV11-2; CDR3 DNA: TGTGCCAGCAGCCACTCAACAGGGAAGTACACCTACGAGCAGTACTTC; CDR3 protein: CASSHSTGKYTYEQYF
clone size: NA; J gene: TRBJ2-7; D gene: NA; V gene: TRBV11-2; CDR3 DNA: TGTGCCAGCAGCTTACGGGCGCTTTACACCTACGAGCAGTACTTC; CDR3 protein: CASSLRALYTYEQYF
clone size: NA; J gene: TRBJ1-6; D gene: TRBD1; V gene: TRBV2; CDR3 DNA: TGTGCCAGCAGTCCGGACAGGGTTGGTTCACCCCTCCACTTT; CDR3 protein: CASSPDRVGSPLHF
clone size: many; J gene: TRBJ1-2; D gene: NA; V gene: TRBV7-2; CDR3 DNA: TGTGCCAGCAGCCCCCCCGGGCCAAACTATGGCTACACCTTC; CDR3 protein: CASSPPGPNYGYTF
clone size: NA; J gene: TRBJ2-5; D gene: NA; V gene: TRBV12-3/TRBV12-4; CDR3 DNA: TGTGCCAGCTCCACGTGGCCGGTGATCCAAGAGACCCAGTACTTC; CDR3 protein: CASSTWPVIQETQYF
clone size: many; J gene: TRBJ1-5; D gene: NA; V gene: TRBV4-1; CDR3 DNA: TGCGCCAGCAGCCGATTGGGGACTAATCAGCCCCAGCATTTT; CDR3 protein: CASSRLGTNQPQHF
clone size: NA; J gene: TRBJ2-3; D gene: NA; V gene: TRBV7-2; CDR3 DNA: TGTGCCAGCAGCTTAGATCCGGCAACAGATACGCAGTATTTT; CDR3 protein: CASSLDPATDTQYF
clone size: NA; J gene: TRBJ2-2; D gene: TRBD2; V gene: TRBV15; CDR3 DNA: TGTGCCACCAGCACAAAGACTAGCGGGAGAAGGCACACCGGGGAGCTGTTTTTT; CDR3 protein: CATSTKTSGRRHTGELFF
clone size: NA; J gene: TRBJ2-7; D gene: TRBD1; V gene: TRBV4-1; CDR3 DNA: TGCGCCAGCAGCGTAAGGACAGGACTTTACGAGCAGTACTTC; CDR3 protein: CASSVRTGLYEQYF
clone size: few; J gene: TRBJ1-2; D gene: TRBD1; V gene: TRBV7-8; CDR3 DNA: TGTGCCAGCCGTAATCAGGGGGTTGACGGCTATGGCTACACCTTC; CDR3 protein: CASRNQGVDGYGYTF
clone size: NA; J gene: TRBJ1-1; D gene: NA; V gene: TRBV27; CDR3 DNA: TGTGCCAGCAGTTTATCGACGGGAGGGACTGAAGCTTTCTTT; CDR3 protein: CASSLSTGGTEAFF
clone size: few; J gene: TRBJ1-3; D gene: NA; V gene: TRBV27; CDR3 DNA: TGTGCCAGCAGCCCTGGACCTGGAAACACCATATATTTT; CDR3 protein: CASSPGPGNTIYF
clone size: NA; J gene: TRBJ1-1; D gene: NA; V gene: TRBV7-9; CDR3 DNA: TGTGCCAGCAGCTTAAGGGGTGAAGCGCTAGTCGAAGCTTTCTTT; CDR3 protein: CASSLRGEALVEAFF
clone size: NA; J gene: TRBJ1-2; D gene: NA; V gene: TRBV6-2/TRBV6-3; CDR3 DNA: TGTGCCAGTCGTCCCGCGGAGGGGTATGGCTACACCTTC; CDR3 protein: CASRPAEGYGYTF
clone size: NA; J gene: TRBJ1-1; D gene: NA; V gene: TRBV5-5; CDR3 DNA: TGTGCCAGCAGCTCTTACTACGCCTTTTCCACTGAAGCTTTCTTT; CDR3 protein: CASSSYYAFSTEAFF
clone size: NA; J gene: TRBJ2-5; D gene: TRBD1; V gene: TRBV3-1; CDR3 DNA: TGTGCCAGCAGCCGATACTCCGGGGACAGGGAAGAGACCCAGTACTTC; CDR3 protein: CASSRYSGDREETQYF
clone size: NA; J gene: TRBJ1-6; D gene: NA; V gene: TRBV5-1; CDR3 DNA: TGCGCCAGCAGCGCGGTAATACAGGGTTATAATTCACCCCTCCACTTT; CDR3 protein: CASSAVIQGYNSPLHF
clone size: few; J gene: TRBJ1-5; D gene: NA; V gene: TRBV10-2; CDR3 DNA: TGCGCCAGCAGGGAGGGTACACTTAATCAGCCCCAGCATTTT; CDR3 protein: CASREGTLNQPQHF
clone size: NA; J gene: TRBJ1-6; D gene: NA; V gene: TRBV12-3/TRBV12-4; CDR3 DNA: TGTGCCAGCAGTTTAGCATCCCTAAATTCACCCCTCCACTTT; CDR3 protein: CASSLASLNSPLHF
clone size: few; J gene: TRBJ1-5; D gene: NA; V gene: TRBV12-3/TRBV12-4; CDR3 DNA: TGTGCCAGCAGTTTACGGCCCACAGGGCCCAATCAGCCCCAGCATTTT; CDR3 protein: CASSLRPTGPNQPQHF
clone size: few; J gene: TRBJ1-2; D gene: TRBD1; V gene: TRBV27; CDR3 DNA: TGTGCCAGCAGTTTCCGAGGGGGCTACGGCTACACCTTC; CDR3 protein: CASSFRGGYGYTF
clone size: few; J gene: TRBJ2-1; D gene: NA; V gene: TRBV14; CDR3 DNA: TGTGCCAGCAGCCAAGATCTATTCAGCAGGGCCCTTGACAATGAGCAGTTCTTC; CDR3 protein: CASSQDLFSRALDNEQFF
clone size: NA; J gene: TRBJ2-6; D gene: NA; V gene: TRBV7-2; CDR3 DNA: TGTGCCAGCAGCCCAGAGCCAGATCTCGGGGCCAACGTCCTGACTTTC; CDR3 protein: CASSPEPDLGANVLTF
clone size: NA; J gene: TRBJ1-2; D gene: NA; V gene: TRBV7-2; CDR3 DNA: TGTGCCAGCAGCCCAGCGGGGGCGGGCTATGGCTACACCTTC; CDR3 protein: CASSPAGAGYGYTF
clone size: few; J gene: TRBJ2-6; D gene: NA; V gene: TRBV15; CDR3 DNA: TGTGCCACCAGCAGAGATAGCAGGAAGATCTTCTCTGGGGCCAACGTCCTGACTTTC; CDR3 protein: CATSRDSRKIFSGANVLTF
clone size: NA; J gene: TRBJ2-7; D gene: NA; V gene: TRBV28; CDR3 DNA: TGTGCCAGCAGTTCCCGGGACTCGGGACTTGGGGAGCAGTACTTC; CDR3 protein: CASSSRDSGLGEQYF
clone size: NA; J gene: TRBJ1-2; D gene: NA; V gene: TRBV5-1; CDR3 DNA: TGCGCCAGCAGCTTGGACAGAAAGTATGACTACACCTTC; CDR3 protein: CASSLDRKYDYTF
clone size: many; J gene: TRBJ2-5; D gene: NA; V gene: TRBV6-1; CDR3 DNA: TGTGCCAGCCGCCCTAGGACCATAGAGGAGACCCAGTACTTC; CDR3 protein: CASRPRTIEETQYF
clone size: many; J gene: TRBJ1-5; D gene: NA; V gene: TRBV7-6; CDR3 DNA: TGTGCCAGCAGCTTAGTTTACGGTCCGGATCAGCCCCAGCATTTT; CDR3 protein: CASSLVYGPDQPQHF
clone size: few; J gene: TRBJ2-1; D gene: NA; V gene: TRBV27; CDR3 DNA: TGTGCCAGCAGATCGACCAGGGTGTACAATGAGCAGTTCTTC; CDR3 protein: CASRSTRVYNEQFF
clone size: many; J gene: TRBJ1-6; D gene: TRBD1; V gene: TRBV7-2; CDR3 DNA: TGTGCCAGCAGCTCACCCTCCGGGACAGGGTTGTATAATTCACCCCTCCACTTT; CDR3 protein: CASSSPSGTGLYNSPLHF
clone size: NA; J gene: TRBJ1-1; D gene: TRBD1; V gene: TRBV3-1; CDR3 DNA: TGTGCCAGCAGCCCCCGACAGGGATTGGTGAACACTGAAGCTTTCTTT; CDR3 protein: CASSPRQGLVNTEAFF
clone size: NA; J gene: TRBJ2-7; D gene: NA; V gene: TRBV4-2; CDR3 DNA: TGTGCCAGCAGCCAAGAAAGGGCTACCGCCGGATACGAGCAGTACTTC; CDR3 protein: CASSQERATAGYEQYF
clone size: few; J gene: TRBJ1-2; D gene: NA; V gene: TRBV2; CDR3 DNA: TGTGCCAGCTCCCGAGGGGTACTAGGGAGAACCTATGGCTACACCTTC; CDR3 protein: CASSRGVLGRTYGYTF
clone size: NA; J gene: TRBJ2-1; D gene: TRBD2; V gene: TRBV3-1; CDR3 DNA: TGTGCCAGCAGCCAGACCGGGACTAGCGCAAACAATGAGCAGTTCTTC; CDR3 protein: CASSQTGTSANNEQFF
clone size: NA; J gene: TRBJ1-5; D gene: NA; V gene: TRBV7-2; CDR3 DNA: TGTGCCAGCAGCTCCAAGGGGAGTCAGCCCCAGCATTTT; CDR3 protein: CASSSKGSQPQHF
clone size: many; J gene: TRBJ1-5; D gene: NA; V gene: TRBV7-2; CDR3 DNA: TGTGCCAGCAGCCCCCGACTTAATCAGCCCCAGCATTTT; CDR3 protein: CASSPRLNQPQHF
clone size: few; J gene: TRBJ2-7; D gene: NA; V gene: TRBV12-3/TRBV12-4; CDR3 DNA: TGTGCCAGCAGCCTCATAGTGGGCCACGAGCAGTACTTC; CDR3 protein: CASSLIVGHEQYF
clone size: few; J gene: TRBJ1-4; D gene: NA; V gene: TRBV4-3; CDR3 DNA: TGCGCCAGCAGCCCGAGCAGGCGGACAACTAATGAAAAACTGTTTTTT; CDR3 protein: CASSPSRRTTNEKLFF
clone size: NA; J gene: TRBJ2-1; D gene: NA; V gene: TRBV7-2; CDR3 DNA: TGTGCCAGCAGCCTAAATAGTGGCTCCTACAATGAGCAGTTCTTC; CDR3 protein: CASSLNSGSYNEQFF
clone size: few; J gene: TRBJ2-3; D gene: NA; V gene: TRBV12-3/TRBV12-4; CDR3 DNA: TGTGCCAGCACCCCTGGGGGTACGCAGTATTTT; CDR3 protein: CASTPGGTQYF
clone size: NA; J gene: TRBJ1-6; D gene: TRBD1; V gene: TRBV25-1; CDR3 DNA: TGTGCCAGCAGTGAGCGAGCCGGACAGGGGGCGCGCAATTCACCCCTCCACTTT; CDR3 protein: CASSERAGQGARNSPLHF
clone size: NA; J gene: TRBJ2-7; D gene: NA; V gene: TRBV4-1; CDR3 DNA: TGCGCCAGCAGCCAAGTGGCTAGTGAACCCTACGAGCAGTACTTC; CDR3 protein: CASSQVASEPYEQYF
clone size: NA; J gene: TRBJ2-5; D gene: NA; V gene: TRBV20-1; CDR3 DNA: TGCAGTGCTAAAATGGCGGCCCAAGAGACCCAGTACTTC; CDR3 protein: CSAKMAAQETQYF
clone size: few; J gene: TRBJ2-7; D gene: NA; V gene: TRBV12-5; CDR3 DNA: TGTGCTAGTGGTTTGCCTTGGGTCCCCACCTACGAGCAGTACTTC; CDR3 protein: CASGLPWVPTYEQYF
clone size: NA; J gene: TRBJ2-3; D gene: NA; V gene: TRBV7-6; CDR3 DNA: TGTGCCAGCAGCTCAATGCAGGGGCTAGCGGGCACAGATACGCAGTATTTT; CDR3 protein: CASSSMQGLAGTDTQYF
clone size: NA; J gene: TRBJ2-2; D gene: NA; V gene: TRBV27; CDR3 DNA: TGTGCCAGCAGTACCCGGGTGAACACCGGGGAGCTGTTTTTT; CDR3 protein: CASSTRVNTGELFF